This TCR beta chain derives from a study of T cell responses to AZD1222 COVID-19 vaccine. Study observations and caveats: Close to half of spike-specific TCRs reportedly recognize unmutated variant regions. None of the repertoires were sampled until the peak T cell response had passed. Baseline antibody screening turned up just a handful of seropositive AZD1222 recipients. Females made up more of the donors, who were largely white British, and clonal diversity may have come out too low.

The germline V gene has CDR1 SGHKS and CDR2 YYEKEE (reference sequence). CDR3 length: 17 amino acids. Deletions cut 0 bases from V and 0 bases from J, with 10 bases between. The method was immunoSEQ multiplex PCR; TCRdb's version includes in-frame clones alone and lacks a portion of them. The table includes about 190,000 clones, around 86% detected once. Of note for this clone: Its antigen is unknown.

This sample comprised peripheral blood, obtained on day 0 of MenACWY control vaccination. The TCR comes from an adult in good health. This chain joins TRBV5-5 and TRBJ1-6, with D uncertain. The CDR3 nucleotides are TGTGCCAGCAGCTTGGCCTCGGCGAGCTCCTATAATTCACCCCTCCACTTT. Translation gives CASSLASASSYNSPLHF.